What follows are 25 T cell receptor beta chains derived from one specimen sequenced in a study of cytomegalovirus exposure and HLA in healthy donors. Primers included in the PCR were 60 Vbeta and 13 Jbeta primers. Sequenced by immunoSEQ multiplex PCR; TCRdb stores in-frame clones only, minus some. Among 120,000 to 150,000 clones listed, 70% to 80% were seen once. Sequencing used PBMCs. These receptors all come from a man aged 18 to 35 in good health and CMV-seronegative.

This rearrangement joins TRBV27 to TRBJ1-1; maybe TRBD1 (5 bases). Trimming removed 6 bases at V and 5 bases at J, with 16 bases between. In germline, CDR1 is MNHEY, CDR2 SMNVEV (reference sequence). The CDR3 totals 14 residues. CDR3 region: CASSNQGVGTEAFF. CDR3 DNA sequence: TGTGCCAGCAGCAACCAGGGTGTGGGGACTGAAGCTTTCTTT.

V is TRBV2 and J is TRBJ1-3, with 8 positions matching TRBD1. Trimming cost V 6 bases and J 2 bases; bases outside gene matches: 3. The CDR3 sequence is 14 residues long. Germline assignment: CDR1 SNHLY and CDR2 FYNNEI. The CDR3 here is CASRVDRAGNTIYF. The CDR3 DNA reads as TGTGCCAGCAGGGTGGACAGGGCTGGAAACACCATATATTTT.

The chain employs TRBV7-2 and TRBJ2-3, with D perhaps TRBD2 (5 bases). Trimming stripped 0 bases from V and 6 bases from J, with 10 bases between. This CDR3 region has 14 residues. Germline assignment: CDR1 SGHTA and CDR2 FQGNSA. CDR3 protein: CASSLAGVSDTQYF. The CDR3 region has the DNA TGTGCCAGCAGCTTAGCGGGAGTTTCGGATACGCAGTATTTT. The variable domain in full, completed from reference TRBV7-2 and TRBJ2-3, reads GAGVSQSPSNKVTEKGKDVELRCDPISGHTALYWYRQSLGQGLEFLIYFQGNSAPDKSGLPSDRFSAERTGGSVSTLTIQRTQQEDSAVYLCASSLAGVSDTQYFGPGTRLTVL.

This sequence joins TRBV5-1 and TRBJ2-7, with 8 bases fitting TRBD1. This CDR3 spans 16 amino acids. The ends lost 0 bases at V and 3 bases at J; junction bases unmatched: 8. Germline V gives CDR1 SGHRS, CDR2 YFSETQ. CDR3 in amino acids: CASSLGPLDRGYEQYF. CDR3 nucleotide sequence: TGCGCCAGCAGCTTGGGCCCCCTCGACAGGGGCTACGAGCAGTACTTC.

The chain recombines TRBV7-7 with TRBJ2-5; TRBD1 matches at 10 bases. Losses at the gene ends were 5 bases for V and 6 bases for J; bases not matched to a gene: 6. The CDR3 sequence is 14 residues long. The V gene's germline CDR1 is SSHAT and CDR2 FNYEAQ (reference sequence). The CDR3 region is CASSAGTGVQTQYF. As DNA, the CDR3 is TGTGCCAGCAGCGCCGGGACAGGGGTCCAGACCCAGTACTTC. Looking up the rest from reference TRBV7-7 and TRBJ2-5 gives the full variable domain: GAGVSQSPRYKVTKRGQDVTLRCDPISSHATLYWYQQALGQGPEFLTYFNYEAQPDKSGLPSDRFSAERPEGSISTLTIQRTEQRDSAMYRCASSAGTGVQTQYFGPGTRLLVL.

The chain is built from TRBV5-1 and TRBJ2-1, with TRBD1 matching 10 bases. Germline-derived CDR1 and CDR2 are SGHRS and YFSETQ. With V trimmed by 4 bases and J by 1 base, 2 bases remained unmatched. This CDR3 spans 15 amino acids. CDR3 protein: CASSQDRGSYNEQFF. The CDR3 nucleotides are TGCGCCAGCAGCCAGGACAGGGGGTCCTACAATGAGCAGTTCTTC.

V and J are TRBV13 and TRBJ2-2, with 14 bases that match TRBD2. In germline, CDR1 is PRHDT, CDR2 FYEKMQ (reference sequence). Trimming cost V 8 bases and J 4 bases; bases outside gene matches: 9. The CDR3 sequence is 17 residues long. CDR3 sequence reads: CASAPGLAGEATGELFF. CDR3 bases: TGTGCCAGCGCACCGGGACTAGCGGGAGAGGCCACCGGGGAGCTGTTTTTT.

This clone was picked up one time. The gene calls are TRBV5-1 and TRBJ1-2, with D possibly matching TRBD1 (6 bases). This CDR3 comprises 15 residues. The V gene lost 4 bases and the J gene lost 8 bases, with 21 bases spanning the gap. From germline, CDR1 is SGHRS and CDR2 YFSETQ. For the CDR3, the DNA is TGCGCCAGCAGCGGGACCTCTGGGGCAGGGGTCGGCTACACCTTC. Translated: CASSGTSGAGVGYTF.

On this clone itself: A junction end diverges from the germline sequence, so it may reflect a read error. The chain is built from TRBV9 and TRBJ2-1; 11 bases map to TRBD2. Germline CDR1 is SGDLS and CDR2 is YYNGEE. The CDR3 spans 14 residues. The CDR3 spells CASSVESSGGSLLF. DNA for the CDR3: TGTGCCAGCAGCGTAGAGTCTAGCGGGGGGTCGTTGCTCTTC.

The V gene is TRBV28, the J gene TRBJ1-5; a possible D gene is TRBD1 (5 bases). CDR1 is MDHEN, CDR2 SYDVKM, per germline. V was shortened by 2 bases and J by 8 bases, with 16 bases between the two germline ends. The CDR3 totals 15 residues. The CDR3: CASSLTSAGWEPQHF. CDR3 DNA: TGTGCCAGCAGTTTAACCTCGGCAGGGTGGGAGCCCCAGCATTTT. Supplemented by reference TRBV28 and TRBJ1-5, the full variable domain reads DVKVTQSSRYLVKRTGEKVFLECVQDMDHENMFWYRQDPGLGLRLIYFSYDVKMKEKGDIPEGYSVSREKKERFSLILESASTNQTSMYLCASSLTSAGWEPQHFGDGTRLSIL.

V and J are TRBV7-9 and TRBJ2-7, with unresolved D. V gave up 2 bases and J gave up 7 bases, with 6 bases separating them. This CDR3 spans 11 amino acids. Germline CDR1 and CDR2: SEHNR and FQNEAQ (reference sequence). The CDR3 loop reads CASSLQTEQYF. CDR3 sequence (DNA): TGTGCCAGCAGCTTACAGACAGAGCAGTACTTC. The full variable domain, with the rest looked up from reference TRBV7-9 and TRBJ2-7, is DTGVSQNPRHKITKRGQNVTFRCDPISEHNRLYWYRQTLGQGPEFLTYFQNEAQLEKSRLLSDRFSAERPKGSFSTLEIQRTEQGDSAMYLCASSLQTEQYFGPGTRLTVT.

This clone was seen only once. This chain connects TRBV2 to TRBJ1-1; D is unresolved. V lost 6 bases and J lost 1, with 15 bases in between. The CDR3 totals 15 residues. CDR1 and CDR2 (germline): SNHLY, FYNNEI. The CDR3 region is CASSEEAPGNTEAFF. DNA of the CDR3: TGTGCCAGCAGCGAGGAGGCCCCAGGGAACACTGAAGCTTTCTTT.

The chain carries TRBV7-9 and TRBJ2-7; D remains ambiguous. The CDR3 contains 11 residues. CDR1 and CDR2 from the germline V gene are SEHNR and FQNEAQ (reference sequence). Trimming removed 5 bases from V and 4 bases from J, with 6 bases in between. CDR3 protein: CASSRLYEQYF. For the CDR3, the DNA is TGTGCCAGCAGCCGACTTTACGAGCAGTACTTC.

The V gene is TRBV6-6, the J gene TRBJ2-7; a weak D match, TRBD2 (5 bases). Germline V gives CDR1 MNHNY, CDR2 SVGAGI (reference sequence). The germline V and J ends were trimmed by 2 bases and 6 bases, with 11 bases remaining between them. CDR3 length equals 13 residues. The CDR3: CASSYASRSEQYF. In nucleotides, the CDR3 is TGTGCCAGCAGTTACGCTAGCAGGAGCGAGCAGTACTTC.

The chain combines TRBV7-3 with TRBJ1-1; D gene uncertain. Germline CDR1 and CDR2: SGHTA and FQGTGA. V lost 2 bases and J 3 bases, leaving 7 bases between the germline ends. This CDR3 contains 13 residues. CDR3 residues: CASSLSSHTEAFF. The CDR3 DNA is TGTGCCAGCAGCTTATCGTCTCACACTGAAGCTTTCTTT. Together with reference TRBV7-3 and TRBJ1-1, the CDR3 gives the full variable domain: GAGVSQTPSNKVTEKGKYVELRCDPISGHTALYWYRQSLGQGPEFLIYFQGTGAADDSGLPNDRFFAVRPEGSVSTLKIQRTERGDSAVYLCASSLSSHTEAFFGQGTRLTVV.

The rearrangement joins TRBV9 to TRBJ2-1; 11 nucleotides match TRBD1. The germline V gene has CDR1 SGDLS and CDR2 YYNGEE. J gave up 9 bases and V 3 bases, and 8 bases lay outside the gene matches. This CDR3 contains 15 residues. The CDR3 DNA reads TGTGCCAGCAGCGCGACGGGACAGGGGGAGACTGAGCAGTTCTTC. It codes for CASSATGQGETEQFF.

The genes are TRBV7-6 and TRBJ2-7, with a tentative D call TRBD1 (8 bases). Germline CDR1 and CDR2: SGHVS and FNYEAQ. The CDR3 consists of 14 residues. Between the trimmed V and J ends, which lost 5 bases and 3 bases, there was a span of 14 bases. The CDR3 region is CASSMTGEGYEQYF. The CDR3 nucleotides read TGTGCCAGCAGCATGACAGGGGAGGGCTACGAGCAGTACTTC.

The rearrangement uses TRBV6-1 and TRBJ2-7, with D hard to call. Germline lookup yields CDR1 MNHNS and CDR2 SASEGT. Trimming left V 2 bases short and J 6 bases short, with 11 bases between. There are 13 residues in the CDR3. DNA of the CDR3: TGTGCCAGCAGTGAACCCCGAAACTCCGAGCAGTACTTC. Amino acids: CASSEPRNSEQYF.

The V call is TRBV19, the J call TRBJ2-1, with TRBD2 as a possible D gene (6 bases). CDR1 and CDR2 (germline): LNHDA, SQIVND (reference sequence). V lost 9 bases to trimming and J lost 6 bases, with 21 bases between them. The CDR3 runs 15 residues. For the CDR3, the DNA is TGTGCCAGCCGCTTAGCTTCTTCGCGGGGCAATGAGCAGTTCTTC. This encodes CASRLASSRGNEQFF.

The V and J genes are TRBV7-6 and TRBJ2-7, with D possibly TRBD1 on 7 matching bases. The CDR3 is 16 residues long. Germline V gene data show CDR1 as SGHVS and CDR2 as FNYEAQ. Deletions cut 1 base from V and 3 bases from J, with 16 bases between. The CDR3 DNA reads as TGTGCCAGCAGCTTAGAGGACAGGCGGGAATTCTACGAGCAGTACTTC. Translation gives CASSLEDRREFYEQYF.

A note on this clone: Other nucleotide sequences in the sample specify the same CDR3. The rearrangement joins TRBV5-1 to TRBJ2-5; possible D gene TRBD1, 6 bases. The J call could be wrong; TRBJ2-7 is a better fit for the DNA end. The germline V gene encodes CDR1 SGHRS and CDR2 YFSETQ. CDR3 length equals 14 residues. CDR3 residues: CASSLTGSSYEQYF. The CDR3 coding sequence is TGCGCCAGCAGCTTGACAGGGAGCTCCTACGAGCAGTACTTC.

This clone has a handful of counts. This chain joins TRBV2 and TRBJ1-1; the D gene is possibly TRBD1 (6 bases). The CDR3 length is 14 residues. The germline V gene encodes CDR1 SNHLY and CDR2 FYNNEI. Trimming stripped 6 bases from V and 2 bases from J, with 13 bases between. The CDR3 reads CASRGRTVNTEAFF. In DNA form, the CDR3 reads TGTGCCAGCAGGGGGCGGACAGTCAACACTGAAGCTTTCTTT.

This chain's CDR3 is CASSLGRGPGANVLTF. CDR3 bases: TGTGCCAGCAGCTTAGGCAGGGGGCCTGGGGCCAACGTCCTGACTTTC. V and J are TRBV11-1 and TRBJ2-6; the match to TRBD1 covers 8 bases. The CDR3 sequence is 16 residues long. Germline V gene sequence: CDR1 SGHAT, CDR2 FQDESV (reference sequence). V shed 1 base, J shed 2 bases, and the junction held 1 base outside the gene matches.

The chain couples TRBV6-4 to TRBJ2-1; no reliable D call. CDR3 length: 13 residues. V was pared by 4 bases and J by 6 bases, with 10 bases between. Germline V gene data show CDR1 as MRHNA and CDR2 as SNTAGT. The CDR3 protein is CASSGLLGNEQFF. CDR3 bases: TGTGCCAGCAGTGGTTTGCTAGGCAATGAGCAGTTCTTC.

This rearrangement joins TRBV7-8 to TRBJ2-2; D may be TRBD1 (5 bases). The end of the DNA fits TRBJ1-3 better, so the J call may be wrong. The CDR3 consists of 22 residues. Looked up from germline, CDR1 is SGHVS and CDR2 is FQNEAQ. CDR3 in DNA: TGTGCCAGCAGCTTACCAGCGCGTATGACAGAGGTCCAGTTTTCCTCTGGAAACACCATATATTTT. Encoded protein: CASSLPARMTEVQFSSGNTIYF.